In this sample, the clone carrying this T cell receptor (beta chain) turned up many times. Its cognate antigen is unknown. Amplification of TCR beta CDR3 regions used RNA as the template. The primer set for the first-round RT-PCR of the TCR CDR3 was HTBI. From the multiplex PCR reads, TCRdb called clonotypes with MiXCR, one entry per CDR3 protein. In the table there are approximately 430,000 distinct CDR3 sequences, 15% to 18% of which are singletons. The sample comes from a study of T cells in Graves' hyperthyroidism and ophthalmopathy. Study observations and caveats: Most clonotypes expanded in the thyroid (above 0.001) were also present in blood.

The sequence came from a woman between 18 and 29 years old with Graves' hyperthyroidism. Input material: blood.

The CDR3 reads CASSQDLKVRTGANVLTF. CDR3 sequence (DNA): TGTGCCAGCAGCCAAGATCTGAAAGTGAGGACTGGGGCCAACGTCCTGACTTTC. V and J are TRBV3-1 and TRBJ2-6; D gene unclear. The CDR3 runs 18 residues. The V end lost 0 bases, the J end lost 2 bases, and 14 bases lay between the germline ends. CDR1 and CDR2 from the germline V gene are LGHDT and YNNKEL (reference sequence).